This is a list of T cell receptor beta chains from one sample in a study of shared clonotypes between healthy human individuals. Generated by immunoSEQ multiplex PCR, the TCRdb table keeps only in-frame clones and is missing some. The sample carries approximately 600,000 clones, 85% to 95% recorded once. The sample was naive CD8+ T cells sorted from blood. The receptors come from a woman in her 30s in good health. The CDR3 runs from the conserved cysteine through the conserved F or W. Each record gives: V gene, J gene, clone size, D gene, CDR3 protein, CDR3 DNA. A D gene is named only where the DNA matches it firmly. The size of a clone is reported for some rows only, either as once, few or many, or as a class for expanded clones.

v_call: TRBV4-1
j_call: TRBJ1-1
clone_size: -
d_call: -
cdr3_aa: CASSQDGRTEAFF
cdr3_nt: TGCGCCAGCAGCCAAGACGGAAGGACTGAAGCTTTCTTT

v_call: TRBV5-5
j_call: TRBJ1-1
clone_size: -
d_call: -
cdr3_aa: CASNKDTYTEAFF
cdr3_nt: TGTGCCAGCAACAAAGACACTTACACTGAAGCTTTCTTT

v_call: TRBV28
j_call: TRBJ2-4
clone_size: -
d_call: TRBD2
cdr3_aa: CASSFEGTRGRDIQYF
cdr3_nt: TGTGCCAGCAGTTTTGAGGGGACTAGGGGTAGGGACATTCAGTACTTC

v_call: TRBV27
j_call: TRBJ1-5
clone_size: -
d_call: -
cdr3_aa: CASRIGNQPQHF
cdr3_nt: TGTGCCAGCAGGATAGGGAATCAGCCCCAGCATTTT

v_call: TRBV5-1
j_call: TRBJ1-1
clone_size: once
d_call: -
cdr3_aa: CASSPGLGTEAFF
cdr3_nt: TGCGCCAGCAGCCCGGGGTTAGGCACTGAAGCTTTCTTT

v_call: TRBV11-2
j_call: TRBJ2-5
clone_size: -
d_call: -
cdr3_aa: CASSPTLSQETQYF
cdr3_nt: TGTGCCAGCAGCCCGACACTCTCCCAAGAGACCCAGTACTTC

v_call: TRBV11-3
j_call: TRBJ1-3
clone_size: -
d_call: -
cdr3_aa: CASSRASGNSGNTIYF
cdr3_nt: TGTGCCAGCAGCCGAGCTTCAGGTAACTCTGGAAACACCATATATTTT

v_call: TRBV28
j_call: TRBJ1-2
clone_size: once
d_call: -
cdr3_aa: CASSLIRDREVYGYTF
cdr3_nt: TGTGCCAGCAGTTTAATCCGGGACCGGGAAGTCTATGGCTACACCTTC

v_call: TRBV10-3
j_call: TRBJ1-4
clone_size: -
d_call: -
cdr3_aa: CAISELDTGRGLLFF
cdr3_nt: TGTGCCATCAGTGAGCTGGACACCGGGCGCGGGTTACTGTTTTTT

v_call: TRBV2
j_call: TRBJ1-4
clone_size: -
d_call: -
cdr3_aa: CASSRTLTTNEKLFF
cdr3_nt: TGTGCCAGCAGTCGGACCCTTACAACTAATGAAAAACTGTTTTTT

v_call: TRBV2
j_call: TRBJ1-4
clone_size: -
d_call: -
cdr3_aa: CASRNTREKLFF
cdr3_nt: TGTGCCAGCAGAAACACCCGAGAAAAACTGTTTTTT

v_call: TRBV9
j_call: TRBJ2-7
clone_size: -
d_call: -
cdr3_aa: CASSAAGPGYEQYF
cdr3_nt: TGTGCCAGCAGCGCCGCCGGGCCTGGCTACGAGCAGTACTTC

v_call: TRBV27
j_call: TRBJ2-1
clone_size: -
d_call: -
cdr3_aa: CASRSYNEQFF
cdr3_nt: TGTGCCAGCAGATCCTACAATGAGCAGTTCTTC

v_call: TRBV11-2
j_call: TRBJ2-2
clone_size: -
d_call: TRBD2
cdr3_aa: CASSIWTSGRGTGELFF
cdr3_nt: TGTGCCAGCAGCATATGGACTAGCGGGAGAGGGACCGGGGAGCTGTTTTTT

v_call: TRBV11-3
j_call: TRBJ2-7
clone_size: -
d_call: -
cdr3_aa: CASSLAGPSYEQYF
cdr3_nt: TGTGCCAGCAGCTTAGCCGGGCCGTCCTACGAGCAGTACTTC

v_call: TRBV29-1
j_call: TRBJ1-2
clone_size: -
d_call: TRBD1
cdr3_aa: CSVEATGVGYTF
cdr3_nt: TGCAGCGTTGAGGCGACAGGGGTCGGCTACACCTTC

v_call: TRBV10-3
j_call: TRBJ1-1
clone_size: -
d_call: -
cdr3_aa: CAIRGGTEAFF
cdr3_nt: TGTGCCATCAGGGGGGGGACTGAAGCTTTCTTT

v_call: TRBV6-1
j_call: TRBJ2-7
clone_size: -
d_call: -
cdr3_aa: CASRKTGHLSYEQYF
cdr3_nt: TGTGCCAGCAGGAAAACGGGACACCTCTCCTACGAGCAGTACTTC

v_call: TRBV28
j_call: TRBJ1-1
clone_size: -
d_call: TRBD1
cdr3_aa: CASNPGGATEAFF
cdr3_nt: TGTGCCAGCAATCCAGGGGGAGCCACTGAAGCTTTCTTT

v_call: TRBV5-6
j_call: TRBJ2-7
clone_size: -
d_call: TRBD1
cdr3_aa: CASSVAGTGAYEQYF
cdr3_nt: TGTGCCAGCAGCGTAGCCGGGACAGGGGCTTACGAGCAGTACTTC

v_call: TRBV4-2
j_call: TRBJ1-1
clone_size: -
d_call: -
cdr3_aa: CASSQEVAWGGTEAFF
cdr3_nt: TGTGCCAGCAGCCAAGAAGTCGCCTGGGGAGGCACTGAAGCTTTCTTT